The rows below give T cell receptor beta chains drawn from one sample of a study of CD8 T cells in ankylosing spondylitis. Each CDR3 protein is one row after TCRdb ran MiXCR on the 5' RACE reads. The repertoire holds over 600,000 distinct CDR3 sequences, with 19% as singletons. Sequences were obtained from blood, either unsorted or a sorted T cell fraction (not recorded which). Receptors originate from a male donor with ankylosing spondylitis. CDR3s include the opening cysteine and the closing phenylalanine or tryptophan. The order of the fields is clone size, D gene, J gene, V gene, CDR3 protein, CDR3 DNA. The D gene is left open where the match is weak. A clone size is listed for some rows: how often the clone was seen (once, few, many), or a class if it is expanded.

clone_size: many; d_call: TRBD1; j_call: TRBJ2-7; v_call: TRBV29-1; cdr3_aa: CSAGQGAREQYF; cdr3_nt: TGCAGCGCTGGACAGGGGGCGCGGGAGCAGTACTTC
clone_size: -; d_call: TRBD2; j_call: TRBJ2-2; v_call: TRBV20-1; cdr3_aa: CSARTASGGSGELFF; cdr3_nt: TGCAGTGCTAGGACGGCTAGCGGGGGGTCTGGGGAGCTGTTTTTT
clone_size: -; d_call: -; j_call: TRBJ2-2; v_call: TRBV12-3/TRBV12-4; cdr3_aa: CASSPPGTENTGELFF; cdr3_nt: TGTGCCAGCAGTCCACCCGGGACGGAGAACACCGGGGAGCTGTTTTTT
clone_size: once; d_call: TRBD1; j_call: TRBJ2-5; v_call: TRBV9; cdr3_aa: CASSEGQGAIETQYF; cdr3_nt: TGTGCCAGCAGCGAAGGACAGGGGGCCATCGAGACCCAGTACTTC
clone_size: -; d_call: -; j_call: TRBJ1-5; v_call: TRBV24-1; cdr3_aa: CATCDRQSDQPQHF; cdr3_nt: TGTGCCACCTGCGACAGGCAAAGTGATCAGCCCCAGCATTTT
clone_size: many; d_call: TRBD1; j_call: TRBJ2-5; v_call: TRBV5-1; cdr3_aa: CASSSPKTGDNLETQYF; cdr3_nt: TGCGCCAGCAGCTCCCCTAAAACAGGGGACAATTTGGAGACCCAGTACTTC
clone_size: few; d_call: TRBD2; j_call: TRBJ2-5; v_call: TRBV7-9; cdr3_aa: CASSLGDYLRVETQYF; cdr3_nt: TGTGCCAGCAGCTTAGGGGACTACCTACGGGTAGAGACCCAGTACTTC
clone_size: few; d_call: TRBD2; j_call: TRBJ2-7; v_call: TRBV2; cdr3_aa: CASTRRELAGGENEQYF; cdr3_nt: TGTGCCAGCACCCGAAGGGAGCTAGCGGGGGGGGAGAACGAGCAGTACTTC
clone_size: -; d_call: TRBD2; j_call: TRBJ2-3; v_call: TRBV7-8; cdr3_aa: CASSPAPSGGAMRDTQYF; cdr3_nt: TGTGCCAGCAGCCCAGCTCCTAGCGGGGGGGCCATGAGAGATACGCAGTATTTT
clone_size: -; d_call: -; j_call: TRBJ2-3; v_call: TRBV9; cdr3_aa: CASSRGLGEDTQYF; cdr3_nt: TGTGCCAGCAGCCGGGGGCTCGGGGAGGATACGCAGTATTTT
clone_size: -; d_call: TRBD2; j_call: TRBJ2-3; v_call: TRBV12-3/TRBV12-4; cdr3_aa: CASNSLGGGPHRDTQYF; cdr3_nt: TGTGCCAGCAACTCACTAGGCGGGGGGCCCCACAGAGATACGCAGTATTTT
clone_size: -; d_call: TRBD2; j_call: TRBJ2-5; v_call: TRBV29-1; cdr3_aa: CSQAGDWGETQYF; cdr3_nt: TGCAGCCAAGCGGGGGATTGGGGGGAGACCCAGTACTTC
clone_size: few; d_call: -; j_call: TRBJ1-4; v_call: TRBV4-2; cdr3_aa: CASSQEGNEKLFF; cdr3_nt: TGTGCCAGCAGCCAAGAGGGCAACGAAAAACTGTTTTTT
clone_size: -; d_call: -; j_call: TRBJ1-2; v_call: TRBV12-3/TRBV12-4; cdr3_aa: CASSLSRAGRHGYTF; cdr3_nt: TGTGCCAGCAGTCTCAGCCGGGCAGGGCGCCATGGCTACACCTTC
clone_size: few; d_call: -; j_call: TRBJ2-3; v_call: TRBV4-3; cdr3_aa: CASSQDLGSTDTQYF; cdr3_nt: TGCGCCAGCAGCCAAGATCTAGGGTCCACAGATACGCAGTATTTT
clone_size: -; d_call: -; j_call: TRBJ2-5; v_call: TRBV7-6; cdr3_aa: CASSLFYGSEKETQYF; cdr3_nt: TGTGCCAGCAGCTTATTTTATGGCTCGGAAAAAGAGACCCAGTACTTC
clone_size: few; d_call: -; j_call: TRBJ1-1; v_call: TRBV7-2; cdr3_aa: CASSLVVRGMNTEAFF; cdr3_nt: TGTGCCAGCAGCTTAGTTGTCAGAGGCATGAACACTGAAGCTTTCTTT
clone_size: few; d_call: TRBD1; j_call: TRBJ2-7; v_call: TRBV6-2/TRBV6-3; cdr3_aa: CASSSSGTGVYEQYF; cdr3_nt: TGTGCCAGCAGTTCGTCCGGGACAGGGGTCTACGAGCAGTACTTC
clone_size: many; d_call: -; j_call: TRBJ1-4; v_call: TRBV29-1; cdr3_aa: CSIRGGGEKLFF; cdr3_nt: TGCAGCATCAGGGGTGGTGGTGAAAAACTGTTTTTT
clone_size: few; d_call: TRBD2; j_call: TRBJ2-7; v_call: TRBV11-2; cdr3_aa: CASSVTSGMVDEQYF; cdr3_nt: TGTGCCAGCAGCGTTACTAGCGGGATGGTCGACGAGCAGTACTTC
clone_size: -; d_call: -; j_call: TRBJ1-1; v_call: TRBV6-2/TRBV6-3; cdr3_aa: CASIKRVSGTEAFF; cdr3_nt: TGTGCCAGCATTAAGAGGGTATCGGGCACTGAAGCTTTCTTT
clone_size: -; d_call: -; j_call: TRBJ2-1; v_call: TRBV4-1; cdr3_aa: CASSNTGDEQFF; cdr3_nt: TGCGCCAGCAGCAACACGGGCGATGAGCAGTTCTTC
clone_size: -; d_call: -; j_call: TRBJ2-3; v_call: TRBV28; cdr3_aa: CASNTSPGTPRF; cdr3_nt: TGTGCCAGCAATACTTCCCCCGGGACCCCTCGATTT
clone_size: -; d_call: TRBD2; j_call: TRBJ2-3; v_call: TRBV6-2/TRBV6-3; cdr3_aa: CASSYSETSGFVTDTQYF; cdr3_nt: TGTGCCAGCAGTTACTCGGAGACTAGCGGGTTTGTGACAGATACGCAGTATTTT
clone_size: -; d_call: -; j_call: TRBJ1-1; v_call: TRBV6-2/TRBV6-3; cdr3_aa: CASSVQQGTEAFF; cdr3_nt: TGTGCCAGCAGTGTACAACAGGGAACTGAAGCTTTCTTT
clone_size: -; d_call: TRBD1; j_call: TRBJ1-2; v_call: TRBV20-1; cdr3_aa: CSASGDRGHYGYTF; cdr3_nt: TGCAGTGCTAGTGGTGACAGGGGGCACTATGGCTACACCTTC
clone_size: -; d_call: -; j_call: TRBJ1-2; v_call: TRBV11-3; cdr3_aa: CASSTTGAPSCGYTF; cdr3_nt: TGTGCCAGCAGCACTACAGGCGCCCCTTCTTGTGGCTACACCTTC
clone_size: many; d_call: -; j_call: TRBJ2-7; v_call: TRBV12-3/TRBV12-4; cdr3_aa: CASSLGTGEQYF; cdr3_nt: TGTGCCAGCAGCCTCGGTACCGGGGAGCAGTACTTC
clone_size: -; d_call: -; j_call: TRBJ2-7; v_call: TRBV7-9; cdr3_aa: CASSSRRESYEQYF; cdr3_nt: TGTGCCAGCAGCTCCCGACGAGAGTCCTACGAGCAGTACTTC
clone_size: few; d_call: -; j_call: TRBJ2-7; v_call: TRBV6-1; cdr3_aa: CASRAGGSPGYEQYF; cdr3_nt: TGTGCCAGCAGGGCGGGCGGCTCCCCCGGCTACGAGCAGTACTTC
clone_size: few; d_call: -; j_call: TRBJ2-7; v_call: TRBV29-1; cdr3_aa: CSVSGADYEQYF; cdr3_nt: TGCAGCGTATCCGGTGCCGACTACGAGCAGTACTTC
clone_size: -; d_call: -; j_call: TRBJ2-7; v_call: TRBV3-1; cdr3_aa: CASSQVASSPYEQYF; cdr3_nt: TGTGCCAGCAGCCAAGTCGCTAGTTCCCCCTACGAGCAGTACTTC
clone_size: few; d_call: -; j_call: TRBJ1-4; v_call: TRBV4-2; cdr3_aa: CASSQLGQSNEKLFF; cdr3_nt: TGTGCCAGCAGCCAGCTTGGACAGTCTAATGAAAAACTGTTTTTT
clone_size: -; d_call: TRBD1; j_call: TRBJ2-1; v_call: TRBV5-1; cdr3_aa: CASSSGQGANEQFF; cdr3_nt: TGCGCCAGCAGCTCAGGACAGGGGGCGAATGAGCAGTTCTTC
clone_size: few; d_call: -; j_call: TRBJ2-7; v_call: TRBV5-8; cdr3_aa: CASSLVLSSSYEQYF; cdr3_nt: TGTGCCAGCAGCTTGGTCCTATCGAGCTCCTACGAGCAGTACTTC
clone_size: -; d_call: -; j_call: TRBJ1-1; v_call: TRBV5-1; cdr3_aa: CASRSQGSPEAFF; cdr3_nt: TGCGCCAGCAGATCACAGGGCTCCCCTGAAGCTTTCTTT
clone_size: few; d_call: -; j_call: TRBJ1-4; v_call: TRBV24-1; cdr3_aa: CATSRGENEKLFF; cdr3_nt: TGTGCCACCAGCAGGGGAGAGAATGAAAAACTGTTTTTT
clone_size: few; d_call: TRBD1; j_call: TRBJ2-2; v_call: TRBV7-9; cdr3_aa: CASSSGQGPAGELFF; cdr3_nt: TGTGCCAGCAGCTCCGGACAGGGGCCCGCCGGGGAGCTGTTTTTT
clone_size: few; d_call: -; j_call: TRBJ2-4; v_call: TRBV4-2; cdr3_aa: CASSQDPGGVQLAKNIQYF; cdr3_nt: TGTGCCAGCAGCCAAGATCCAGGAGGGGTGCAGCTAGCCAAAAACATTCAGTACTTC
clone_size: -; d_call: TRBD1; j_call: TRBJ2-7; v_call: TRBV18; cdr3_aa: CASFPGTGFSYEQYF; cdr3_nt: TGTGCCAGCTTCCCCGGGACAGGGTTTTCCTACGAGCAGTACTTC
clone_size: few; d_call: -; j_call: TRBJ2-2; v_call: TRBV6-1; cdr3_aa: CAIEPLYTGELFF; cdr3_nt: TGTGCCATAGAACCCCTCTACACCGGGGAGCTGTTTTTT
clone_size: few; d_call: TRBD2; j_call: TRBJ2-3; v_call: TRBV20-1; cdr3_aa: CSAPPILAGAGNGDTDTQYF; cdr3_nt: TGCAGTGCACCTCCCATACTAGCGGGGGCCGGGAACGGGGACACAGATACGCAGTATTTT
clone_size: -; d_call: TRBD1; j_call: TRBJ1-1; v_call: TRBV12-3/TRBV12-4; cdr3_aa: CASRMRQGEAFF; cdr3_nt: TGTGCCAGCAGGATGAGACAGGGTGAAGCTTTCTTT
clone_size: -; d_call: TRBD1; j_call: TRBJ1-2; v_call: TRBV28; cdr3_aa: CASRETGGGYGYTF; cdr3_nt: TGTGCCAGCAGAGAGACAGGGGGAGGCTATGGCTACACCTTC
clone_size: -; d_call: -; j_call: TRBJ2-1; v_call: TRBV11-2; cdr3_aa: CASSLSSGPTTNEQFF; cdr3_nt: TGTGCCAGCAGCTTATCCTCGGGACCCACCACCAATGAGCAGTTCTTC
clone_size: few; d_call: TRBD1; j_call: TRBJ1-1; v_call: TRBV28; cdr3_aa: CASSLGEGAGTEAFF; cdr3_nt: TGTGCCAGCAGTTTGGGGGAGGGGGCAGGCACTGAAGCTTTCTTT
clone_size: -; d_call: -; j_call: TRBJ2-1; v_call: TRBV3-1; cdr3_aa: CASSVSFRDTYNEQFF; cdr3_nt: TGTGCCAGCAGTGTCTCTTTCCGGGACACCTACAATGAGCAGTTCTTC
clone_size: -; d_call: -; j_call: TRBJ2-1; v_call: TRBV20-1; cdr3_aa: CSARKGRFSEDEQFF; cdr3_nt: TGCAGTGCTAGAAAAGGCAGGTTTTCGGAGGATGAGCAGTTCTTC
clone_size: once; d_call: TRBD1; j_call: TRBJ1-2; v_call: TRBV27; cdr3_aa: CASRGQGFGGYTF; cdr3_nt: TGTGCCAGCAGGGGACAGGGCTTCGGGGGCTACACCTTC
clone_size: -; d_call: -; j_call: TRBJ1-2; v_call: TRBV25-1; cdr3_aa: CATSNSQGLATPSGTF; cdr3_nt: -
clone_size: -; d_call: TRBD1; j_call: TRBJ2-2; v_call: TRBV12-3/TRBV12-4; cdr3_aa: CASTGQGGAGELFF; cdr3_nt: TGTGCCAGCACCGGACAGGGGGGGGCCGGGGAGCTGTTTTTT
clone_size: -; d_call: TRBD1; j_call: TRBJ2-7; v_call: TRBV27; cdr3_aa: CASSLSSGQGSGEQYF; cdr3_nt: TGTGCCAGCAGTTTATCTTCGGGACAGGGTTCGGGGGAGCAGTACTTC
clone_size: many; d_call: -; j_call: TRBJ2-1; v_call: TRBV29-1; cdr3_aa: CSAGLEYNEQFF; cdr3_nt: TGCAGCGCAGGACTGGAATACAATGAGCAGTTCTTC
clone_size: -; d_call: TRBD2; j_call: TRBJ2-2; v_call: TRBV12-3/TRBV12-4; cdr3_aa: CTSSLYPSGSTANTGELFF; cdr3_nt: TGTACCAGCAGTTTATATCCTAGCGGGAGCACTGCGAACACCGGGGAGCTGTTTTTT
clone_size: few; d_call: -; j_call: TRBJ2-7; v_call: TRBV27; cdr3_aa: CASSLRQPYEQYF; cdr3_nt: TGTGCCAGCAGTTTAAGACAGCCTTACGAGCAGTACTTC
clone_size: -; d_call: -; j_call: TRBJ1-2; v_call: TRBV7-8; cdr3_aa: CASSRGGGSYGYTF; cdr3_nt: TGTGCCAGCAGCCGGGGCGGTGGGAGCTATGGCTACACCTTC